These T cell receptor beta chains were read from a single sample in a study of T cells in Graves' hyperthyroidism and ophthalmopathy. A single record per CDR3 protein comes from TCRdb applying MiXCR to the multiplex PCR reads. Of a few hundred thousand distinct CDR3 sequences in the sample, roughly 14% were seen once. The sequencing input was blood. These receptors were obtained from a woman in her late teens or twenties with Graves' hyperthyroidism that later progressed to Graves' ophthalmopathy. Both conserved end residues are part of each CDR3.

v_gene	CDR3aa
TRBV4-2	CASSPPQGTLYEQYF
TRBV18	CASSPTGTANSGNTIYF
TRBV6-1	CASSAAYGGSSYEQYF
TRBV6-4	CASSGQGNTHTDTQYF
TRBV27	CASSWNLAGGPANEQFF
TRBV7-9	CASNRLAGTYNEQFF
TRBV7-9	CASSLVAGAVKNIQYF
TRBV27	CASSLSTGRRSYNSPLHF
TRBV14	CASSQGLNQPQHF
TRBV27	CASSPRNRPYGQYF
TRBV3-1	CASSQEGPDSAYNEQFF
TRBV2	CASSGSRTDTQYF
TRBV4-3	CASSQDGRGWDTGELFF
TRBV19	CASSLLGLAYNEQFF
TRBV6-1	CASSEAPGQGATEQFF
TRBV5-1	CASSLDTGANGYTF
TRBV24-1	CATSTGTGDSFF
TRBV2	CASNPTADRGPYEQYF
TRBV3-1	CASSQDFGGPATQYF
TRBV7-3	CASSLMDGNEQFF
TRBV29-1	CSVGLAQDTQYF
TRBV29-1	CSVEESGSSYNEQFF
TRBV15	CATSSLTGDGELFF
TRBV27	CASSSMDRGEAFF
TRBV28	CASSLGGTEKRKQFF
TRBV7-9	CASGISGRAIVKNTGELFF
TRBV7-2	CASSLFAGASTGELFF
TRBV7-9	CASSSLLGGANGVSDTQYF
TRBV5-1	CASSWDRGPGANVLTF
TRBV10-3	CAIRARRQGGTEAFF
TRBV3-1	CASSPRTGGLAESSYNEQFF
TRBV12-3/TRBV12-4	CASRSGGANVLTF
TRBV24-1	CATSSLGLAGPDTQYF
TRBV20-1	CSASLGGLAGGGADTQYF
TRBV7-9	CASSSNVVQFF
TRBV20-1	CSAKGRAGGDTGELFF
TRBV29-1	CSVEVALGNEQFF
TRBV7-2	CASSLEASSGAGRYEQYF
TRBV15	CATRPGQGYYGYTF
TRBV7-8	CASSLAGTGGIGETQYF
TRBV4-3	CASSQVRGREQYF
TRBV29-1	CSVERLAGVEEQFF
TRBV18	CASSHVRYEQYF
TRBV30	CARAGSSYNEQFF
TRBV3-1	CASSQSSGLTADTQYF
TRBV20-1	CSAHPGAYGYTF
TRBV18	CASFSGAPESMGEQFF
TRBV19	CASSFPGQGALNQFF
TRBV2	CASSGVTGGLGETQYF
TRBV20-1	CSAYDWTKDYEQYF
TRBV16	CASSQSRGNYGYTF
TRBV27	CASSLSIAEFYNEQFF
TRBV2	CASSSVGFYEQYF
TRBV4-2	CASRPWGGVNEKLFF
TRBV27	CASSSGQGYNSPLHF
TRBV20-1	CSACQRSYNSPLHF
TRBV3-1	CASRRTAGGSPLHF
TRBV6-2/TRBV6-3	CAAREGPAKNIQYF
TRBV7-6	CASSLAVTGFGGELFF